Shown below are 28 T cell receptor beta chains from a single sample sequenced in a study of T cells in Graves' hyperthyroidism and ophthalmopathy. The TCR beta CDR3 regions underwent amplification using RNA transcripts as the source. The HTBI primer set served for first-round RT-PCR of the TCR CDR3. MiXCR, run by TCRdb on the multiplex PCR reads, gives a single entry per CDR3 protein. The top ten clones hold 35% to 45% of a sample with more than 300,000 distinct CDR3 sequences, 15% to 20% of them seen once. Sequenced sample: blood. The receptors shown here come from a man younger than 35 with Graves' ophthalmopathy.

This clonotype has ten or more counts. The rearrangement joins TRBV15 to TRBJ2-3; D perhaps matches TRBD2 (7 bases). Per the germline V gene, CDR1 is LNHNV and CDR2 is YYDKDF (reference sequence). The CDR3 consists of 16 residues. V shed 1 base and J shed 2 bases, with 13 bases lying between them. CDR3 sequence (DNA): TGTGCCACCAGCAGAGGGGACTACAGGGACACAGATACGCAGTATTTT. It codes for CATSRGDYRDTDTQYF.

This clonotype was counted a single time. The chain is built from TRBV7-3 and TRBJ2-3; 13 nucleotides match TRBD2. The germline gives CDR1 SGHTA, CDR2 FQGTGA. The CDR3 has 16 residues. The trim removed 5 bases at V and 8 bases at J, leaving 10 bases unmatched. The CDR3 loop is CASSETGTSGDGTQYF. CDR3 DNA sequence: TGTGCCAGCAGCGAAACCGGGACTAGCGGGGATGGTACGCAGTATTTT.

This chain links TRBV20-1 with TRBJ1-5; D call uncertain. Germline CDR1 is DFQATT and CDR2 is SNEGSKA (reference sequence). This CDR3 contains 13 residues. V was trimmed by 3 bases and J by 7 bases, leaving 13 bases between them. CDR3 residues: CSASPPTGQPQHF. In DNA form, the CDR3 reads TGCAGTGCTAGCCCCCCCACGGGGCAGCCCCAGCATTTT.

This clonotype was observed many times. CDR3 amino acids: CASSAEGAGETQYF. The CDR3 DNA sequence: TGTGCCAGCAGCGCCGAGGGGGCTGGTGAGACCCAGTACTTC. V usage is TRBV9 and J usage is TRBJ2-5, with 7 bases that match TRBD1. The CDR3 consists of 14 residues. The germline V gene encodes CDR1 SGDLS and CDR2 YYNGEE. J gave up 5 bases and V 3 bases, and 7 bases lay outside the gene matches.

This clonotype was recorded many times. This chain joins TRBV12-3 or TRBV12-4 and TRBJ2-5, with D possibly being TRBD1 (6 bases). There are 16 residues in the CDR3. Trimming took 3 bases from V and 0 from J, leaving 14 bases between them. The CDR3 DNA reads TGTGCCAGCAGTTTCAGAGGGGGTAATTACCAAGAGACCCAGTACTTC. Protein: CASSFRGGNYQETQYF.

The chain employs TRBV20-1 and TRBJ2-6; D uncertain. V gave up 8 bases and J gave up 4 bases, with 18 bases separating them. The CDR3 extends over 15 amino acids. The V gene's germline CDR1 is DFQATT and CDR2 SNEGSKA (reference sequence). The CDR3 loop is CSLLYRDSGANVLTF. The CDR3 nucleotides are TGCAGTCTCCTATACCGTGATTCCGGGGCCAACGTCCTGACTTTC.

This chain joins TRBV28 and TRBJ2-7; 9 nucleotides agree with TRBD1. V lost 5 bases, J lost 0 bases, and 8 bases stayed unmatched. Germline CDR1 MDHEN, CDR2 SYDVKM. The CDR3 runs 16 residues. The CDR3: CASSRPGTGLSYEQYF. The CDR3 nucleotides are TGTGCCAGCAGTCGCCCCGGGACAGGGCTCTCCTACGAGCAGTACTTC.

This sequence joins TRBV9 and TRBJ2-2; perhaps TRBD2 as D (7 bases). There are 13 residues in the CDR3. Trimming shortened V by 7 bases and J by 7 bases, and 14 bases separated the two germline ends. CDR1 is SGDLS and CDR2 is YYNGEE in the germline V gene. The CDR3 loop is CASEDSGIGELFF. CDR3 bases: TGTGCCAGCGAGGACAGCGGGATCGGGGAGCTGTTTTTT.

This sequence joins TRBV6-1 and TRBJ1-4; unclear D gene. This CDR3 has 12 amino acids. V was cut by 4 bases and J by 6 bases, with 6 bases left in between. The germline gives CDR1 MNHNS, CDR2 SASEGT. The CDR3 protein is CASSVRYEKLFF. CDR3 DNA sequence: TGTGCCAGCAGTGTAAGATATGAAAAACTGTTTTTT.

V usage is TRBV5-1 and J usage is TRBJ2-6, with D unresolved. V lost 0 bases and J 1 base, leaving 20 bases between the germline ends. CDR1 and CDR2 from the germline V gene are SGHRS and YFSETQ. This CDR3 is built from 20 residues. The CDR3 sequence is CASSLGPLGPALSGANVLTF. The CDR3 region has the DNA TGCGCCAGCAGCTTGGGCCCCTTAGGGCCCGCCCTTTCTGGGGCCAACGTCCTGACTTTC.

This clonotype was seen a few times. The chain has TRBV10-3 and TRBJ2-1; D might be TRBD1 or TRBD2, each matching 5 bases. V was shortened by 10 bases and J by 2 bases, with 15 bases between the two germline ends. This CDR3 region has 14 residues. Looked up from germline, CDR1 is ENHRY and CDR2 is SYGVKD. CDR3 residues: CATSPGLTYNEQFF. CDR3 sequence (DNA): TGTGCCACCTCCCCGGGGCTCACCTACAATGAGCAGTTCTTC.

The table lists this clonotype with many counts. V usage is TRBV5-1 and J usage is TRBJ2-2; D not certain. The CDR3 is 11 amino acids. Between the trimmed V and J ends, which lost 4 bases and 6 bases, there was a span of 4 bases. CDR1 is SGHRS and CDR2 is YFSETQ in the germline V gene. CDR3 bases: TGCGCCAGCAGCCGAGCCGGGGAGCTGTTTTTT. Its protein is CASSRAGELFF. Full variable domain (rest looked up from reference TRBV5-1 and TRBJ2-2): KAGVTQTPRYLIKTRGQQVTLSCSPISGHRSVSWYQQTPGQGLQFLFEYFSETQRNKGNFPGRFSGRQFSNSRSEMNVSTLELGDSALYLCASSRAGELFFGEGSRLTVL.

This clonotype showed up many times. This rearrangement joins TRBV11-2 to TRBJ2-1; D may be TRBD2 (6 bases). Germline CDR1 and CDR2: SGHAT and FQNNGV. The CDR3 sequence is 16 residues long. V was clipped by 5 bases and J by 8 bases, with 22 bases between them. The DNA for the CDR3 is TGTGCCAGCAGCGACTTGACCGCGGGGATGGTACATGAGCAGTTCTTC. Its translation is CASSDLTAGMVHEQFF.

This clonotype was detected ten times or more. The CDR3 nucleotides are TGTGCCAGCAGTTCCCAACCCCATTTTCGGGCACGCTCCGGGGACACTGAAGCTTTCTTT. This codes for CASSSQPHFRARSGDTEAFF. The J gene is TRBJ1-1, the V gene TRBV12-3 or TRBV12-4; D remains ambiguous. CDR3 size: 20 residues. The germline V and J ends were trimmed by 4 bases and 3 bases, with 30 bases remaining between them.

This clonotype has ten or more counts. The genes are TRBV6-1 and TRBJ1-5, with no clear D. V was cut by 1 base and J by 0 bases, with 13 bases left in between. The CDR3 sequence is 17 residues long. Germline V CDR1 and CDR2: MNHNS, SASEGT. The CDR3 region is CASSEGERFYSNQPQHF. CDR3 nucleotides: TGTGCCAGCAGTGAAGGCGAACGATTCTATAGCAATCAGCCCCAGCATTTT.

This chain joins TRBV5-1 and TRBJ1-2; a weak D match, TRBD1 (5 bases). Trimming stripped 2 bases from V and 0 bases from J, with 11 bases between. Germline loops: CDR1 SGHRS, CDR2 YFSETQ. This CDR3 has 15 residues. The DNA of the CDR3 is TGCGCCAGCAGCTTTACCCCGGGGGCTAACTATGGCTACACCTTC. As protein: CASSFTPGANYGYTF.

This clonotype was detected many times. The chain has TRBV14 and TRBJ1-1; D gene unclear. V was trimmed by 1 base and J by 8 bases, leaving 14 bases between them. CDR3 length: 14 residues. Germline V gene sequence: CDR1 SGHDN, CDR2 FVKESK. The CDR3 region has the DNA TGTGCCAGCAGCCAAGCCCCCAGCCGGTTGGAAGCTTTCTTT. Amino acid sequence: CASSQAPSRLEAFF.

Many counts were recorded for this clonotype. This rearrangement joins TRBV4-1 to TRBJ2-3, with TRBD2 identical over 8 bases. J gave up 4 bases and V 0 bases, and 6 bases lay outside the gene matches. Germline-derived CDR1 and CDR2 are MGHRA and YSYEKL. CDR3 length: 16 residues. The CDR3 DNA reads TGCGCCAGCAGCCAAGAGGAACGGGGGGGCGCAGATACGCAGTATTTT. Protein product: CASSQEERGGADTQYF.

The rearrangement uses TRBV12-3 or TRBV12-4 and TRBJ2-5; D not resolved. The CDR3 totals 12 residues. V lost 6 bases and J 5 bases, leaving 10 bases between the germline ends. This CDR3 reads CASSHDGETQYF. In DNA form, the CDR3 reads TGTGCCAGCAGCCACGACGGGGAGACCCAGTACTTC.

This clonotype was seen more than once but under ten times. The V gene is TRBV4-1, the J gene TRBJ2-3; possible D gene TRBD1, 5 bases. V lost 1 base to trimming and J lost 4 bases, with 12 bases between them. The CDR3 spans 15 residues. CDR1 and CDR2 (germline): MGHRA, YSYEKL. The DNA of the CDR3 is TGCGCCAGCAGCCAAGTTGCAGGGATCGCAGATACGCAGTATTTT. Residues: CASSQVAGIADTQYF.

Many counts were recorded for this clonotype. This sequence joins TRBV20-1 and TRBJ2-3, with no clear D. The V and J ends lost 6 bases and 2 bases respectively, with 15 bases between them. The CDR3 spans 14 residues. CDR1 is DFQATT, CDR2 SNEGSKA, per germline (reference sequence). This CDR3 reads CSASSPVSTDTQYF. The CDR3 bases are TGCAGTGCCAGCTCCCCCGTTTCCACAGATACGCAGTATTTT.

This clonotype was counted a single time. The rearrangement uses TRBV13 and TRBJ2-1; unclear D gene. V gave up 5 bases and J gave up 3 bases, with 14 bases separating them. The CDR3 is 15 amino acids. CDR1 is PRHDT, CDR2 FYEKMQ, per germline (reference sequence). The CDR3 nucleotides are TGTGCCAGCAGCCCTGGACGGAAACGCTACAATGAGCAGTTCTTC. This codes for CASSPGRKRYNEQFF.

The rearrangement joins TRBV2 to TRBJ2-1; 7 bases match TRBD1. The V gene end was trimmed by 3 bases and the J gene end by 5 bases; junction bases not matched to a gene: 10. This CDR3 is built from 16 residues. Germline values: CDR1 SNHLY, CDR2 FYNNEI. The CDR3 bases are TGTGCCAGCAGTGACCCGGGACAGATATTCCACAATGAGCAGTTCTTC. Translation gives CASSDPGQIFHNEQFF.

This clonotype has at least ten counts. The CDR3 protein is CASSLLQGGTGELFF. CDR3 nucleotide sequence: TGTGCCAGCAGCTTATTGCAGGGCGGCACCGGGGAGCTGTTTTTT. This chain links TRBV11-1 with TRBJ2-2, with D perhaps TRBD1 (5 bases). This CDR3 has 15 amino acids. V shed 2 bases and J shed 4 bases, with 11 bases lying between them. The germline CDR1 and CDR2 sequences are SGHAT and FQDESV (reference sequence). Filled out from reference TRBV11-1 and TRBJ2-2, the complete variable domain reads EAEVAQSPRYKITEKSQAVAFWCDPISGHATLYWYRQILGQGPELLVQFQDESVVDDSQLPKDRFSAERLKGVDSTLKIQPAELGDSAMYLCASSLLQGGTGELFFGEGSRLTVL.

This clonotype was counted at least ten times. The V call is TRBV5-1, the J call TRBJ1-1; D perhaps matches TRBD1 (5 bases). Germline CDR1 reads SGHRS; CDR2 reads YFSETQ. The germline V and J ends were trimmed by 4 bases and 5 bases, with 12 bases remaining between them. The CDR3 is made up of 13 amino acids. For the CDR3, the DNA is TGCGCCAGCAGCATGGCCCAGGGAACTGAAGCTTTCTTT. Protein sequence: CASSMAQGTEAFF.

This clonotype was seen repeatedly, ten times or more. This chain uses TRBV3-1 with TRBJ2-1; the D is unclear. Germline values: CDR1 LGHDT, CDR2 YNNKEL (reference sequence). Trimming removed 3 bases from V and 0 bases from J, with 9 bases in between. The CDR3 runs 15 residues. Here the CDR3 DNA reads TGTGCCAGCAGCCAGAGCCCGAGCTCCTACAATGAGCAGTTCTTC. It is translated as CASSQSPSSYNEQFF.

The genes are TRBV3-1 and TRBJ1-2; D gene unclear. V gave up 1 base and J gave up 1 base, with 10 bases separating them. The CDR3 is made up of 15 amino acids. CDR1 and CDR2 (germline): LGHDT, YNNKEL (reference sequence). CDR3 in DNA: TGTGCCAGCAGCCAAGTATCCCAGATTAACTATGGCTACACCTTC. Translating gives CASSQVSQINYGYTF.

The J gene is TRBJ2-5, the V gene TRBV11-2; perhaps TRBD1 as D (5 bases). V lost 5 bases to trimming and J lost 2 bases, with 18 bases between them. The CDR3 spans 16 residues. Germline V gene lookup returns CDR1 SGHAT and CDR2 FQNNGV. DNA of the CDR3: TGTGCCAGCAGCCAAGCCCCCAGGGCTGTACAAGAGACCCAGTACTTC. Amino acid sequence: CASSQAPRAVQETQYF.